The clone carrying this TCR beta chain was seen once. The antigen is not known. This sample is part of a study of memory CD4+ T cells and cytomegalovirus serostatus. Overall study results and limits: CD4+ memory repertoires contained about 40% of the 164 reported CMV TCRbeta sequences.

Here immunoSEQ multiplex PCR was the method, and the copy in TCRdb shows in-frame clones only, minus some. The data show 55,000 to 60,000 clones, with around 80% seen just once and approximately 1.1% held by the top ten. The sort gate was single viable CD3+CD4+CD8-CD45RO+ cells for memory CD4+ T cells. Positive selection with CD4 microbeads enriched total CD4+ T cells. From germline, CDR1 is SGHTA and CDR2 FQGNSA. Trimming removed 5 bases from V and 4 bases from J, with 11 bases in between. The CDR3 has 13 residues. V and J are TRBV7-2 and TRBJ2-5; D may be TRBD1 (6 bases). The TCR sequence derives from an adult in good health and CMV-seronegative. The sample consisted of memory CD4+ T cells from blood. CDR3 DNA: TGTGCCAGCAGCCGACAGGAGGCAGAGACCCAGTACTTC. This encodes CASSRQEAETQYF.